The 29 T cell receptor beta chains below come from one sample, sequenced in a study of response to subunit inactivated influenza vaccine. Each CDR3 protein gets one entry after TCRdb re-called the RT-PCR reads with MiXCR. The sample gives 500,000 to 550,000 distinct CDR3 sequences, 20% to 25% of which show up once; around 2.8% is in the top ten. The same sample was also used in a study of T cells expressing NK-cell markers. That source reports: Libraries used 5'RACE template switching adding universal primer site and UMIs.

The specimen comprised CD4+ T cells sorted from PBMCs, sampled 12 days after vaccination. These receptors all come from a man aged 50 or older who received an inactivated influenza vaccine.

The V and J genes are TRBV19 and TRBJ2-5, with TRBD2 matching 8 bases. This CDR3 has 14 residues. Germline values: CDR1 LNHDA, CDR2 SQIVND (reference sequence). The ends lost 3 bases at V and 7 bases at J; junction bases unmatched: 7. CDR3 protein: CASSISGTRGTQYF. CDR3 bases: TGTGCCAGTAGTATTAGCGGGACTCGGGGGACCCAGTACTTC.

This clonotype was counted only a few times. This chain connects TRBV4-2 to TRBJ2-2; D might be TRBD1 (6 bases). The germline CDR1 and CDR2 sequences are LGHNA and YNFKEQ. The CDR3 length is 18 residues. The V gene lost 1 base and the J gene lost 2 bases, with 17 bases spanning the gap. The CDR3 region is CASSQAKGGKFNTGELFF. CDR3 in DNA: TGTGCCAGCAGCCAAGCAAAAGGGGGAAAGTTCAACACCGGGGAGCTGTTTTTT.

CDR3 in DNA: TGCGCCAGCAGCCTCAAATTGGAGTGGGGCACCTACGAGCAGTACTTC. Protein: CASSLKLEWGTYEQYF. The chain employs TRBV4-3 and TRBJ2-7; D possibly corresponds to TRBD1 (5 bases). V shed 4 bases and J shed 2 bases, with 18 bases lying between them. This CDR3 region has 16 residues. Germline V gene sequence: CDR1 LGHNA, CDR2 YSLEER.

J is TRBJ2-1 and V is TRBV7-9; 7 positions agree with TRBD2. V was pared by 6 bases and J by 6 bases, with 11 bases of the junction left unmatched. The germline CDR1 and CDR2 sequences are SEHNR and FQNEAQ (reference sequence). This CDR3 is 15 amino acids long. CDR3 DNA: TGTGCCAGCAGTTCTACTAGCGCCTCGCCCAATGAGCAGTTCTTC. This encodes CASSSTSASPNEQFF.

The chain couples TRBV29-1 to TRBJ1-1; D gene uncertain. The germline V gene encodes CDR1 SQVTM and CDR2 ANQGSEA. Trimming left V 4 bases short and J 6 bases short, with 9 bases between. CDR3 length: 11 amino acids. The CDR3 DNA is TGCAGCGTTGTGTGGGATTCTGAAGCTTTCTTT. As protein: CSVVWDSEAFF.

The chain recombines TRBV20-1 with TRBJ2-7; D is perhaps TRBD1 (5 bases). The CDR3 has 12 residues. Germline loops: CDR1 DFQATT, CDR2 SNEGSKA (reference sequence). V was cut by 3 bases and J by 5 bases, with 11 bases left in between. CDR3 DNA sequence: TGCAGTGCTAGGGTGGGGCCCAACGAGCAGTACTTC. Protein: CSARVGPNEQYF.

The chain joins TRBV11-2 to TRBJ2-3, with a possible D match to TRBD1 (6 bases). Germline V gives CDR1 SGHAT, CDR2 FQNNGV. Trimming removed 2 bases from V and 3 bases from J, with 12 bases in between. The CDR3 covers 15 residues. The CDR3 is CASSLTTGSTDTQYF. Written as DNA, the CDR3 is TGTGCCAGCAGCTTAACAACAGGGTCGACAGATACGCAGTATTTT.

The genes are TRBV2 and TRBJ2-2; the match to TRBD1 covers 10 bases. Germline assignment: CDR1 SNHLY and CDR2 FYNNEI. Trimming took 7 bases from V and 2 from J; bases not matched to a gene: 10. The CDR3 totals 17 residues. The CDR3 nucleotides are TGTGCCAGCACCAAACCCAGACAGGGGGCTAACACCGGGGAGCTGTTTTTT. This codes for CASTKPRQGANTGELFF.

The chain uses TRBV4-2 and TRBJ1-5; D gene ambiguous. The CDR3 length is 15 residues. Trimming took off 0 bases at V and 7 bases at J, with 13 bases between the two ends. Per germline, CDR1 LGHNA and CDR2 YNFKEQ. CDR3 bases: TGTGCCAGCAGCCAAGAATCGGATAAGGGACAGCCCCAGCATTTT. This sequence encodes CASSQESDKGQPQHF.

In its sample, this clonotype was seen many times. J is TRBJ1-1 and V is TRBV15; perhaps TRBD1 as D (6 bases). This CDR3 is built from 15 residues. V was cut by 2 bases and J by 5 bases, with 15 bases left in between. The germline V gene encodes CDR1 LNHNV and CDR2 YYDKDF (reference sequence). CDR3 sequence (DNA): TGTGCCACCAGCAGACCCCGGGGGCGAGATACTGAAGCTTTCTTT. Translating gives CATSRPRGRDTEAFF.

This clonotype came up a few times. DNA for the CDR3: TGCAGTGCTAGACTACCGGGGGGCAATGAGCAGTTCTTC. Encoded protein: CSARLPGGNEQFF. The V and J genes are TRBV20-1 and TRBJ2-1; TRBD2 matches at 7 bases. Looked up from germline, CDR1 is DFQATT and CDR2 is SNEGSKA (reference sequence). The CDR3 totals 13 residues. J was trimmed by 6 bases and V by 2 bases; bases with no gene match: 4.

Many counts were recorded for this clonotype. V gene TRBV11-2 combines with J gene TRBJ1-3; unclear D gene. Germline CDR1 is SGHAT and CDR2 is FQNNGV. Trimming removed 4 bases from V and 0 bases from J, with 10 bases in between. The CDR3 consists of 15 residues. CDR3 nucleotides: TGTGCCAGCAGCTCAGTCCAAGGCTCTGGAAACACCATATATTTT. Its translation is CASSSVQGSGNTIYF.

Only a few counts were recorded for this clonotype. This chain uses TRBV12-3 or TRBV12-4 with TRBJ2-3; no clear D. V was trimmed by 6 bases and J by 6 bases, leaving 13 bases between them. This CDR3 region has 13 residues. CDR3 bases: TGTGCCAGCAGCCCCGGGTGGTTGGATACGCAGTATTTT. It yields the protein CASSPGWLDTQYF.

This clonotype showed up just a few times. The chain has TRBV10-3 and TRBJ1-5; D possibly corresponds to TRBD1 (6 bases). Germline CDR1 and CDR2: ENHRY and SYGVKD. This CDR3 region has 15 residues. V shed 0 bases and J shed 4 bases, with 10 bases lying between them. CDR3 residues: CAISESGTQNQPQHF. The CDR3 DNA is TGTGCCATCAGTGAGTCCGGGACACAGAATCAGCCCCAGCATTTT.

The chain is built from TRBV20-1 and TRBJ2-3; 11 nucleotides match TRBD1. Trimming removed 1 base from V and 6 bases from J; junction bases left unmatched: 12. This CDR3 comprises 17 residues. Germline CDR1 and CDR2: DFQATT and SNEGSKA (reference sequence). CDR3 sequence (DNA): TGCAGTGCTAGAGGGGGAGGAGGACAGGGGGCGTCTGATACGCAGTATTTT. Translation gives CSARGGGGQGASDTQYF.

This clonotype appeared a few times. This chain links TRBV7-2 with TRBJ2-6; D gene ambiguous. The V end lost 0 bases, the J end lost 0 bases, and 12 bases lay between the germline ends. The CDR3 spans 18 residues. CDR1 is SGHTA, CDR2 FQGNSA, per germline. CDR3 DNA sequence: TGTGCCAGCAGCTTAGCCCAGTATAGTGTCTCTGGGGCCAACGTCCTGACTTTC. This encodes CASSLAQYSVSGANVLTF.

V is TRBV20-1 and J is TRBJ2-5; D gene ambiguous. CDR3 length: 14 amino acids. CDR1 DFQATT and CDR2 SNEGSKA come from the germline V gene (reference sequence). V lost 6 bases to trimming and J lost 0 bases, with 14 bases between them. CDR3 sequence reads: CSASPTEYQETQYF. As DNA, the CDR3 is TGCAGTGCGAGCCCTACAGAGTACCAAGAGACCCAGTACTTC.

This clonotype was seen a handful of times. The chain couples TRBV5-1 to TRBJ2-3; D possibly matches TRBD1 or TRBD2 (6 bases each). CDR1 is SGHRS, CDR2 YFSETQ, per germline. CDR3 size: 15 residues. Trimming removed 4 bases at V and 7 bases at J, with 19 bases between. CDR3 residues: CASSGGGNVENTQYF. The CDR3 DNA sequence: TGCGCCAGCAGCGGGGGCGGGAATGTGGAAAATACGCAGTATTTT.

The sample holds a few counts of this clonotype. The J gene is TRBJ2-3, the V gene TRBV7-9, with D perhaps TRBD2 (6 bases). Trimming stripped 6 bases from V and 1 base from J, with 17 bases between. CDR3 length: 16 residues. Germline V gene sequence: CDR1 SEHNR, CDR2 FQNEAQ (reference sequence). CDR3 residues: CASRKMGGLRTDTQYF. The CDR3 DNA sequence: TGTGCCAGCAGAAAAATGGGGGGTCTCCGCACAGATACGCAGTATTTT.

The chain joins TRBV20-1 to TRBJ1-1; 7 nucleotides align to TRBD1. Per the germline V gene, CDR1 is DFQATT and CDR2 is SNEGSKA (reference sequence). The V gene end was trimmed by 6 bases and the J gene end by 0 bases; junction bases not matched to a gene: 7. This CDR3 is built from 14 residues. CDR3 sequence reads: CSAPDRIMNTEAFF. In DNA, the CDR3 is TGCAGTGCCCCGGACAGGATCATGAACACTGAAGCTTTCTTT.

This clonotype showed up many times. The V gene is TRBV11-2, the J gene TRBJ2-1, with D perhaps TRBD2 (7 bases). V lost 4 bases and J 2 bases, leaving 12 bases between the germline ends. The CDR3 extends over 15 amino acids. Germline lookup yields CDR1 SGHAT and CDR2 FQNNGV. CDR3 region: CASSWGGGPYNEQFF. The CDR3 DNA sequence: TGTGCCAGCAGCTGGGGCGGGGGCCCCTACAATGAGCAGTTCTTC.

This clonotype has a count of ten or more. This chain uses TRBV10-2 with TRBJ2-2, with D perhaps TRBD2 (6 bases). The CDR3 has 15 residues. V was clipped by 5 bases and J by 1 base, with 11 bases between them. Germline V gene data show CDR1 as WSHSY and CDR2 as SAAADI. CDR3 coding DNA: TGCGCCAGCAGTCCCGGGACTTTGAACACCGGGGAGCTGTTTTTT. Translated: CASSPGTLNTGELFF.

The chain recombines TRBV7-9 with TRBJ2-2, with 9 bases identical to TRBD1. The germline V gene encodes CDR1 SEHNR and CDR2 FQNEAQ (reference sequence). This CDR3 comprises 15 residues. V was clipped by 4 bases and J by 3 bases; unmatched bases: 3. CDR3 loop: CASSSRDRDTGELFF. DNA for the CDR3: TGTGCCAGCAGCTCCCGGGACAGGGACACCGGGGAGCTGTTTTTT.

This sequence joins TRBV20-1 and TRBJ1-2, with TRBD1 matching 9 bases. This CDR3 is 14 amino acids long. Unmatched junction bases numbered 7, after V lost 2 bases and J lost 6 bases. CDR1 is DFQATT, CDR2 SNEGSKA, per germline (reference sequence). For the CDR3, the DNA is TGCAGTGCTAGATGGAACAGGGGGCAGGATGGCTACACCTTC. Its protein is CSARWNRGQDGYTF.

The chain is built from TRBV7-9 and TRBJ2-7, with D maybe TRBD2 (5 bases). V gave up 2 bases and J gave up 0 bases, with 14 bases separating them. CDR1 SEHNR and CDR2 FQNEAQ come from the germline V gene (reference sequence). The CDR3 has 16 residues. The DNA for the CDR3 is TGTGCCAGCAGCTTACGGCTGGAAGGGAGCTCCTACGAGCAGTACTTC. Translation: CASSLRLEGSSYEQYF.

This clonotype was detected ten times or more. The chain couples TRBV7-9 to TRBJ1-2; D ambiguous. Germline loops: CDR1 SEHNR, CDR2 FQNEAQ (reference sequence). V was trimmed by 1 base and J by 4 bases, leaving 16 bases between them. This CDR3 comprises 16 residues. The CDR3 spells CASSLELRGISYGYTF. In DNA form, the CDR3 reads TGTGCCAGCAGCTTAGAACTCCGCGGGATCAGCTATGGCTACACCTTC.

In its sample, this clonotype was seen many times. The rearrangement uses TRBV27 and TRBJ1-5; D perhaps matches TRBD1 (5 bases). The V end was cut by 6 bases, the J end by 3 bases, with 15 bases between. The germline V gene encodes CDR1 MNHEY and CDR2 SMNVEV (reference sequence). There are 15 residues in the CDR3. The CDR3 region is CASSPIRGDNQPQHF. DNA for the CDR3: TGTGCCAGCAGCCCAATCCGGGGGGACAATCAGCCCCAGCATTTT.

This clonotype was recorded a few times. The rearrangement joins TRBV24-1 to TRBJ2-1, with D tentatively TRBD1 or TRBD2 (6 bases each). The V and J ends lost 5 bases and 2 bases respectively, with 21 bases between them. The germline V gene encodes CDR1 KGHDR and CDR2 SFDVKD. The CDR3 loop spans 18 amino acids. The CDR3 reads CATSGGVGGTSTYNEQFF. CDR3 DNA: TGTGCCACCAGTGGAGGGGTAGGAGGGACAAGCACCTACAATGAGCAGTTCTTC.

The rearrangement joins TRBV9 to TRBJ2-7; 7 bases line up with TRBD2. The V gene end was trimmed by 7 bases and the J gene end by 0 bases; junction bases not matched to a gene: 13. The CDR3 sequence is 16 residues long. The germline gives CDR1 SGDLS, CDR2 YYNGEE. The CDR3 DNA reads TGTGCCAGCCTTTTCCTGGGAGGGCGTCCCTCCTACGAGCAGTACTTC. Its translation: CASLFLGGRPSYEQYF.